The next 30 T cell receptor beta chains were all read from a single sample in a study of cytomegalovirus exposure and HLA in healthy donors. Libraries were prepared by immunoSEQ multiplex PCR; TCRdb keeps only in-frame clonotypes and omits some of them. Of a few hundred thousand clones in the sample, roughly 88% were seen once. Sequencing input: PBMCs. These receptors were obtained from a woman aged 25 to 45 in good health and CMV-seropositive.

The gene calls are TRBV27 and TRBJ2-4; no clear D gene. The CDR3 is 15 amino acids. CDR1 MNHEY and CDR2 SMNVEV come from the germline V gene (reference sequence). V dropped 5 bases and J dropped 0 bases, with 11 bases sitting between them. CDR3 sequence reads: CASSPQTLAKNIQYF. The CDR3 DNA sequence: TGTGCCAGCAGTCCGCAGACACTAGCCAAAAACATTCAGTACTTC.

This clone has a handful of counts. The chain couples TRBV5-6 to TRBJ1-2; tentatively, D is TRBD1 (6 bases). Trimming removed 3 bases from V and 10 bases from J, with 19 bases in between. The germline CDR1 and CDR2 sequences are SGHDT and YYEEEE. This CDR3 is 14 amino acids long. In DNA form, the CDR3 reads TGTGCCAGCAGCTCATGGACAGCGACTGTAACCTACACCTTC. It encodes CASSSWTATVTYTF.

J is TRBJ1-2 and V is TRBV30; D not certain. The germline V gene has CDR1 GTSNPN and CDR2 SVGIG (reference sequence). The CDR3 covers 11 residues. V was pared by 2 bases and J by 8 bases, with 9 bases between. CDR3 sequence (DNA): TGTGCCTGGAGTAAAGACCGGGGCTACACCTTC. Translation: CAWSKDRGYTF. Using reference TRBV30 and TRBJ1-2 for the parts outside the CDR3, the full variable domain is SQTIHQWPATLVQPVGSPLSLECTVEGTSNPNLYWYRQAAGRGLQLLFYSVGIGQISSEVPQNLSASRPQDRQFILSSKKLLLSDSGFYLCAWSKDRGYTFGSGTRLTVV.

This sequence joins TRBV30 and TRBJ1-4; a weak D match, TRBD1 (5 bases). V gave up 2 bases and J gave up 13 bases, with 14 bases separating them. The length of the CDR3 is 12 residues. Per the germline V gene, CDR1 is GTSNPN and CDR2 is SVGIG (reference sequence). For the CDR3, the DNA is TGTGCCTGGAGTTCACGTGGGGACGGACTGTTTTTT. Its translation: CAWSSRGDGLFF.

The chain uses TRBV28 and TRBJ1-2; 7 bases align to TRBD1. This CDR3 contains 16 residues. V shed 4 bases, J shed 4 bases, and the junction held 12 bases outside the gene matches. Germline CDR1 reads MDHEN; CDR2 reads SYDVKM. The CDR3 DNA reads TGTGCCAGCAGTTCCCGACCGGGGACAGCTCGCTATGGCTACACCTTC. Encoded protein: CASSSRPGTARYGYTF.

The chain recombines TRBV6-1 with TRBJ1-5; D possibly corresponds to TRBD1 (6 bases). V was pared by 7 bases and J by 7 bases, with 20 bases between. The CDR3 is 15 amino acids. Germline V lookup: CDR1 MNHNS, CDR2 SASEGT. CDR3 sequence reads: CASTRGALGWQPQHF. DNA for the CDR3: TGTGCCAGCACAAGGGGGGCGCTTGGATGGCAGCCCCAGCATTTT.

V gene TRBV9 combines with J gene TRBJ2-2; 12 nucleotides align to TRBD2. V trimming: 3 bases; J trimming: 4 bases; junction bases outside the gene matches: 4. Germline V lookup: CDR1 SGDLS, CDR2 YYNGEE. The CDR3 is 16 residues long. Here the CDR3 reads CASSAGLAGITGELFF. In nucleotides, the CDR3 is TGTGCCAGCAGCGCGGGACTAGCGGGTATCACCGGGGAGCTGTTTTTT.

The J gene is TRBJ1-1, the V gene TRBV29-1; D call uncertain. CDR1 is SQVTM and CDR2 is ANQGSEA in the germline V gene. Trimming took off 3 bases at V and 3 bases at J, with 14 bases between the two ends. The CDR3 totals 14 residues. CDR3 protein: CSVDSGGGYTEAFF. The CDR3 DNA is TGCAGCGTTGACAGTGGCGGAGGATACACTGAAGCTTTCTTT. Using reference TRBV29-1 and TRBJ1-1 for the parts outside the CDR3, the full variable domain is SAVISQKPSRDICQRGTSLTIQCQVDSQVTMMFWYRQQPGQSLTLIATANQGSEATYESGFVIDKFPISRPNLTFSTLTVSNMSPEDSSIYLCSVDSGGGYTEAFFGQGTRLTVV.

The rearrangement links TRBV7-9 to TRBJ1-2; D is unresolved. The CDR3 loop spans 13 amino acids. Deletions cut 6 bases from V and 0 bases from J, with 8 bases between. In germline, CDR1 is SEHNR, CDR2 FQNEAQ (reference sequence). CDR3 region: CASSTPSNYGYTF. The CDR3 DNA is TGTGCCAGCAGTACACCTTCTAACTATGGCTACACCTTC.

This chain uses TRBV7-8 with TRBJ2-7; 8 nucleotides match TRBD2. CDR1 SGHVS and CDR2 FQNEAQ come from the germline V gene. V trimming: 1 base; J trimming: 2 bases; junction bases outside the gene matches: 4. This CDR3 spans 15 amino acids. CDR3 nucleotide sequence: TGTGCCAGCAGCTTAGGCGGGGGGCTCACCTACGAGCAGTACTTC. It yields the protein CASSLGGGLTYEQYF.

The V call is TRBV30, the J call TRBJ1-4; unclear D gene. Between the trimmed V and J ends, which lost 2 bases and 0 bases, there was a span of 25 bases. Germline values: CDR1 GTSNPN, CDR2 SVGIG (reference sequence). CDR3 size: 20 residues. Written as DNA, the CDR3 is TGTGCCTGGAGTCGGTACGAGAGCGGACCCGTTTTTGCAACTAATGAAAAACTGTTTTTT. Its protein product is CAWSRYESGPVFATNEKLFF.

V gene TRBV29-1 combines with J gene TRBJ1-2; no firm D call. CDR1 is SQVTM, CDR2 ANQGSEA, per germline. V gave up 0 bases and J gave up 2 bases, with 13 bases separating them. This CDR3 spans 15 amino acids. CDR3 in amino acids: CSVEESALGNYGYTF. The CDR3 DNA reads TGCAGCGTTGAAGAATCGGCCCTAGGGAACTATGGCTACACCTTC.

The V call is TRBV27, the J call TRBJ2-7; perhaps TRBD2 as D (5 bases). Germline CDR1 and CDR2: MNHEY and SMNVEV (reference sequence). The CDR3 totals 16 residues. The V and J ends lost 0 bases and 3 bases respectively, with 15 bases between them. The CDR3 region has the DNA TGTGCCAGCAGTTTATCCCCCGGGGAGAGTTTCTACGAGCAGTACTTC. The encoded protein is CASSLSPGESFYEQYF.

CDR3 sequence: CASSQGRAIVNTGELFF. The CDR3 region has the DNA TGCGCCAGCAGCCAAGGGCGGGCCATCGTGAACACCGGGGAGCTGTTTTTT. V and J are TRBV4-1 and TRBJ2-2; weak D call: TRBD2 (5 bases). CDR3 length: 17 amino acids. V lost 1 base and J 1 base, leaving 13 bases between the germline ends. The germline V gene encodes CDR1 MGHRA and CDR2 YSYEKL.

In its sample, this clone was seen a few times. The chain carries TRBV30 and TRBJ1-1; D gene unclear. Germline V gene lookup returns CDR1 GTSNPN and CDR2 SVGIG (reference sequence). The V end was cut by 2 bases, the J end by 1 base, with 8 bases between. The CDR3 length is 13 residues. The CDR3 loop reads CAWSSQQNTEAFF. The CDR3 coding sequence is TGTGCCTGGAGTTCACAGCAGAACACTGAAGCTTTCTTT.

In its sample, this clone was seen once. The chain uses TRBV2 and TRBJ1-2; D might be TRBD1 (5 bases). CDR3 length: 13 amino acids. Germline-derived CDR1 and CDR2 are SNHLY and FYNNEI. V lost 9 bases to trimming and J lost 0 bases, with 11 bases between them. CDR3: CARTGSANYGYTF. The CDR3 DNA reads TGTGCCAGAACAGGCTCAGCTAACTATGGCTACACCTTC.

The chain carries TRBV30 and TRBJ2-7; no clear D gene. V was pared by 2 bases and J by 2 bases, with 13 bases between. Germline V CDR1 and CDR2: GTSNPN, SVGIG (reference sequence). This CDR3 comprises 14 residues. CDR3 DNA: TGTGCCTGGAGTATAGGGCGGAGAACCTACGAGCAGTACTTC. It is translated as CAWSIGRRTYEQYF.

This clone occurred once. V gene TRBV5-4 combines with J gene TRBJ2-7; TRBD1 might be the D (6 bases). This CDR3 is 12 amino acids long. V was clipped by 3 bases and J by 4 bases, with 8 bases between them. Per the germline V gene, CDR1 is SGHNT and CDR2 is YYREEE (reference sequence). The CDR3 sequence is CASSSDRYEQYF. For the CDR3, the DNA is TGTGCCAGCAGCTCGGACAGATACGAGCAGTACTTC.

The V call is TRBV7-9, the J call TRBJ1-1, with a possible D match to TRBD1 (6 bases). The CDR3 contains 14 residues. Germline CDR1 and CDR2: SEHNR and FQNEAQ (reference sequence). Trimming removed 5 bases at V and 5 bases at J, with 15 bases between. The chain's CDR3 is CASSPTGGGTEAFF. CDR3 sequence (DNA): TGTGCCAGCAGCCCCACGGGGGGCGGGACTGAAGCTTTCTTT.

This chain joins TRBV28 and TRBJ2-7, with a weak D call TRBD1 (5 bases). The CDR3 runs 14 residues. Trimming took off 3 bases at V and 7 bases at J, with 16 bases between the two ends. The germline V gene has CDR1 MDHEN and CDR2 SYDVKM. This CDR3 is CASSFGDRGREQYF. DNA for the CDR3: TGTGCCAGCAGTTTTGGCGACAGAGGTCGTGAGCAGTACTTC.

The chain couples TRBV5-1 to TRBJ2-5, with D possibly matching TRBD2 (5 bases). The ends were cut back, 2 bases at V and 4 bases at J, with 12 bases in the middle. This CDR3 contains 14 residues. Germline CDR1 is SGHRS and CDR2 is YFSETQ. CDR3 nucleotide sequence: TGCGCCAGCAGCTTCGGATTTGGGAGAGAGACCCAGTACTTC. Translating gives CASSFGFGRETQYF.

The chain links TRBV7-8 to TRBJ1-2; 10 bases align to TRBD1. The CDR3 covers 15 residues. Per germline, CDR1 SGHVS and CDR2 FQNEAQ. The trim removed 1 base at V and 7 bases at J, leaving 6 bases unmatched. The CDR3 spells CASSLDDRGPSGYTF. CDR3 DNA: TGTGCCAGCAGCTTAGATGACAGGGGGCCCAGTGGCTACACCTTC.

The chain uses TRBV7-9 and TRBJ2-1; D gene unclear. The CDR3 has 13 residues. Germline-derived CDR1 and CDR2 are SEHNR and FQNEAQ (reference sequence). Trimming stripped 4 bases from V and 8 bases from J, with 12 bases between. CDR3 loop: CASSSDELDEQFF. CDR3 DNA sequence: TGTGCCAGCAGCTCTGATGAGCTCGATGAGCAGTTCTTC.

The rearrangement joins TRBV14 to TRBJ2-3; 9 nucleotides align to TRBD2. The CDR3 totals 15 residues. Trimming removed 5 bases from V and 6 bases from J; junction bases left unmatched: 9. Germline CDR1 SGHDN, CDR2 FVKESK. The CDR3 sequence: CASSTQGLATDTQYF. The CDR3 DNA is TGTGCCAGCAGCACCCAGGGACTAGCAACGGATACGCAGTATTTT.

CDR3 coding DNA: TGTGCCAGTAGTATTGGCGCTGGGAGCAATCAGCCCCAGCATTTT. This gives the protein CASSIGAGSNQPQHF. V is TRBV19 and J is TRBJ1-5; D not certain. The CDR3 totals 15 residues. V lost 3 bases to trimming and J lost 1 base, with 10 bases between them. The germline CDR1 and CDR2 sequences are LNHDA and SQIVND (reference sequence).

The rearrangement uses TRBV10-3 and TRBJ1-2; no clear D. V was clipped by 4 bases and J by 6 bases, with 12 bases between them. CDR1 is ENHRY and CDR2 is SYGVKD in the germline V gene. The CDR3 covers 13 residues. The CDR3 nucleotides read TGTGCCATCAGTGTGAAGACGGAGGATGGCTACACCTTC. This codes for CAISVKTEDGYTF.

This chain uses TRBV6-1 with TRBJ2-7; D is perhaps TRBD1 (5 bases). Trimming took off 2 bases at V and 10 bases at J, with 18 bases between the two ends. Germline CDR1 is MNHNS and CDR2 is SASEGT. This CDR3 is 14 amino acids long. The CDR3 loop reads CASSESRVRIDQYF. CDR3 bases: TGTGCCAGCAGTGAAAGCAGGGTAAGAATCGATCAGTACTTC.

This rearrangement joins TRBV18 to TRBJ1-2; unclear D gene. Germline V CDR1 and CDR2: KGHSH, LQKENI. There are 13 residues in the CDR3. The V end lost 2 bases, the J end lost 1 base, and 5 bases lay between the germline ends. For the CDR3, the DNA is TGTGCCAGCTCACCATGGGATAACTATGGCTACACCTTC. It translates to CASSPWDNYGYTF.

This sequence joins TRBV5-1 and TRBJ2-3; D is uncertain. The CDR3 spans 15 residues. Germline lookup yields CDR1 SGHRS and CDR2 YFSETQ. The V gene lost 4 bases and the J gene lost 1 base, with 13 bases spanning the gap. CDR3 sequence (DNA): TGCGCCAGCAGCCTGTCGTTGAAGGGCACAGATACGCAGTATTTT. Protein: CASSLSLKGTDTQYF.

The chain links TRBV27 to TRBJ1-5, with D uncertain. CDR3 length: 13 residues. Per the germline V gene, CDR1 is MNHEY and CDR2 is SMNVEV (reference sequence). The ends were cut back, 7 bases at V and 1 base at J, with 8 bases in the middle. CDR3 in amino acids: CASTHDSNQPQHF. DNA of the CDR3: TGTGCCAGCACTCATGACAGCAATCAGCCCCAGCATTTT.